This T cell receptor (beta chain) was retrieved from a study of HIV-infected children after antiretroviral therapy interruption. Looking at the study overall: Interruption group median age around 8.8 years; continuous group 7 to 8 years. Overall study findings and caveats: By the end of treatment interruption, naive CD4+ clonality (Gini) increased.

The treatment is: PENTA 11 planned treatment interruption arm or continuous ART arm. Between the trimmed V and J ends, which lost 1 base and 2 bases, there was a span of 12 bases. Per germline, CDR1 MGHDK and CDR2 SYGVNS. This CDR3 has 15 residues. This clonotype was seen at least ten times. Its antigen is still unknown. A 3' RACE protocol on RNA, with unique molecular identifiers, produced the TCR library. TCRdb analysed the 3' RACE reads with MiXCR anew, one entry per CDR3 protein. The sample contains 40,000 to 50,000 distinct CDR3 sequences, roughly 4% of which appear only once. The sequencing here drew on CD45RA+ CD4+ T cells from PBMCs, pooled from several time points, taken from a donor given antiretroviral therapy, either interrupted or continuous. Subset in this sample: naive CD4+ CD45RA+ CD45RO- T cells. This sequence originates from a pool of human donors with HIV. This chain joins TRBV25-1 and TRBJ2-7, with D unclear. DNA of the CDR3: TGTGCCAGCAGTGAATCCGTACCTCCTCCCTACGAGCAGTACTTC. Residues: CASSESVPPPYEQYF.